The following is a T cell receptor (beta chain) sequence with its context. Its antigen is not identified. Other DNA sequences in this specimen translate into the identical CDR3. V trimming: 3 bases; J trimming: 7 bases; junction bases outside the gene matches: 3. The V gene's germline CDR1 is KGHSH and CDR2 LQKENI. The CDR3 has 14 residues. This entry belongs to a study of cytomegalovirus exposure and HLA in healthy donors. The study's findings and limits: Donors belonging to an Asian-associated ancestry cluster reportedly showed fewer N-insertions in productive TCRs than the roughly 670-donor mean, according to what a later analysis found.

60 Vbeta and 13 Jbeta primers were used in PCR. TCRdb's copy holds only in-frame clones and misses some; the assay was immunoSEQ multiplex PCR. The sample contains more than 95,000 clones, about 80% of which appear only once. The sequence derives from a man aged 30-40 years in good health and CMV-seropositive. Sequences were obtained from PBMCs. This chain uses TRBV18 with TRBJ1-4; 9 nucleotides agree with TRBD1. The CDR3 bases are TGTGCCAGCTCACCGACAGGGGGAGGTGAAAAACTGTTTTTT. This codes for CASSPTGGGEKLFF.